The clone carrying this TCR beta chain was detected many times. The target antigen is unknown. Making use of molecular barcodes, quantitative 5'-RACE generated TCR beta libraries. TCRdb recomputed calls from the 5' RACE reads with MiXCR, one row per CDR3 protein. In the table there are under 950,000 distinct CDR3 sequences, roughly 19% of which are singletons. The sample belongs to a study of CD8 T cells in ankylosing spondylitis. Overall study results and limits: Disease-linked clones bore a CD8+ phenotype, appearing relatively rarely in peripheral blood. As reported, disease-linked clones showed significant enrichment in matched ankylosing spondylitis synovial fluid. Past research had described some motif variants in reactive arthritis synovial fluid and blood. For ankylosing spondylitis blood, a TCR beta motif of roughly 8 highly homologous variants appeared characteristic.

Input material: blood, either unsorted or a sorted T cell fraction (not recorded which). This TCR was recovered from a male donor with ankylosing spondylitis.

Here the CDR3 DNA reads TGTGCCAGCAGTACTCAAGGGGCAACGGCTTTCTTT. Amino acid sequence: CASSTQGATAFF. The V gene is TRBV12-3 or TRBV12-4, the J gene TRBJ1-1; the D gene is possibly TRBD1 (5 bases). Trimming removed 5 bases from V and 11 bases from J, with 15 bases in between. The CDR3 has 12 residues.